The 28 T cell receptor beta chains listed next were all sequenced from one sample in a study of patients and donors after allogeneic stem cell transplantation. Using its own MiXCR run on the RT-PCR reads, TCRdb lists one record per CDR3 protein. The sample lists approximately 37,000 distinct CDR3 sequences, under 35% occurring once. The sequencing sample was made of blood, either unsorted or a sorted T cell fraction (not recorded which). The receptors were gathered from a human donor who was either an allogeneic HSCT recipient or a stem cell or donor lymphocyte infusion donor (not recorded which). It is not recorded whose cells these are; they may come from a transplant donor.

This clonotype was counted between two and nine times. V and J are TRBV27 and TRBJ2-5; D remains ambiguous. Between the trimmed V and J ends, which lost 8 bases and 1 base, there was a span of 11 bases. The CDR3 covers 13 residues. The germline V gene has CDR1 MNHEY and CDR2 SMNVEV (reference sequence). CDR3 sequence: CASRGRSQETQYF. Written as DNA, the CDR3 is TGTGCCAGCCGAGGACGAAGCCAAGAGACCCAGTACTTC.

The gene calls are TRBV5-1 and TRBJ1-3; D is unresolved. Germline V gene data show CDR1 as SGHRS and CDR2 as YFSETQ. The CDR3 runs 14 residues. The ends were cut back, 1 base at V and 0 bases at J, with 5 bases in the middle. This CDR3 reads CASSLQSSGNTIYF. Here the CDR3 DNA reads TGCGCCAGCAGCTTGCAGTCCTCTGGAAACACCATATATTTT. Combining the CDR3 with reference TRBV5-1 and TRBJ1-3 gives the whole variable domain KAGVTQTPRYLIKTRGQQVTLSCSPISGHRSVSWYQQTPGQGLQFLFEYFSETQRNKGNFPGRFSGRQFSNSRSEMNVSTLELGDSALYLCASSLQSSGNTIYFGEGSWLTVV.

Only a few counts were recorded for this clonotype. The chain is built from TRBV12-3 or TRBV12-4 and TRBJ1-6, with 10 bases matching TRBD1. Losses at the gene ends were 7 bases for V and 4 bases for J; bases not matched to a gene: 4. The CDR3 sequence is 15 residues long. The chain's CDR3 is CASKRTGGYNSPLHF. The CDR3 DNA sequence: TGTGCCAGCAAGCGGACAGGGGGTTATAATTCACCCCTCCACTTT.

This chain joins TRBV12-3 or TRBV12-4 and TRBJ2-7; the match to TRBD1 covers 10 bases. CDR3 length: 14 amino acids. J lost 3 bases, V lost 2 bases, and 1 base had no gene match. The DNA of the CDR3 is TGTGCCAGCAGTTTATGGACAGGGGGCTACGAGCAGTACTTC. Translating gives CASSLWTGGYEQYF.

This chain links TRBV15 with TRBJ1-4, with unresolved D. The V gene's germline CDR1 is LNHNV and CDR2 YYDKDF (reference sequence). V shed 5 bases and J shed 1 base, with 11 bases lying between them. The CDR3 contains 15 residues. CDR3 residues: CATSVLGRTNEKLFF. In DNA, the CDR3 is TGTGCCACCAGCGTACTGGGAAGAACTAATGAAAAACTGTTTTTT.

The chain links TRBV29-1 to TRBJ1-6, with 7 bases aligning to TRBD1. Unmatched junction bases numbered 6, after V lost 5 bases and J lost 5 bases. The CDR3 runs 14 residues. Germline V gene sequence: CDR1 SQVTM, CDR2 ANQGSEA. The chain's CDR3 is CSVRRDRDNSPLHF. CDR3 coding DNA: TGCAGCGTTCGCCGGGACAGAGATAATTCACCCCTCCACTTT. The complete variable domain, with remaining parts taken from reference TRBV29-1 and TRBJ1-6, reads SAVISQKPSRDICQRGTSLTIQCQVDSQVTMMFWYRQQPGQSLTLIATANQGSEATYESGFVIDKFPISRPNLTFSTLTVSNMSPEDSSIYLCSVRRDRDNSPLHFGNGTRLTVT.

In its sample, this clonotype was seen many times. The V and J genes are TRBV28 and TRBJ1-2, with unresolved D. The germline V gene has CDR1 MDHEN and CDR2 SYDVKM. Trimming took off 4 bases at V and 0 bases at J, with 12 bases between the two ends. The CDR3 is made up of 15 amino acids. The CDR3 sequence is CASSSATPSNYGYTF. CDR3 in DNA: TGTGCCAGCAGTTCCGCGACGCCTTCTAACTATGGCTACACCTTC.

The V gene is TRBV6-5, the J gene TRBJ2-1, with unresolved D. CDR1 is MNHEY, CDR2 SVGAGI, per germline. V gave up 2 bases and J gave up 0 bases, with 11 bases separating them. The CDR3 totals 16 residues. The CDR3 loop reads CASSYATGSSYNEQFF. The CDR3 DNA reads as TGTGCCAGCAGTTACGCGACCGGTAGCTCCTACAATGAGCAGTTCTTC.

This clonotype was found a few times. This rearrangement joins TRBV6-1 to TRBJ1-4; 7 bases fit TRBD1. This CDR3 has 15 amino acids. The trim removed 6 bases at V and 5 bases at J, leaving 9 bases unmatched. Germline V gives CDR1 MNHNS, CDR2 SASEGT. CDR3 residues: CASRQLGQPNEKLFF. The DNA of the CDR3 is TGTGCCAGCAGGCAATTGGGACAGCCCAATGAAAAACTGTTTTTT.

V usage is TRBV27 and J usage is TRBJ2-1; TRBD2 aligns across 8 bases. V lost 6 bases, J lost 8 bases, and 9 bases stayed unmatched. The CDR3 is 14 residues long. CDR1 is MNHEY and CDR2 is SMNVEV in the germline V gene (reference sequence). CDR3 loop: CASRLAAVTHEQFF. The CDR3 nucleotides read TGTGCCAGCAGACTAGCGGCGGTTACCCATGAGCAGTTCTTC.

This clonotype was counted a few times. The chain joins TRBV24-1 to TRBJ1-2; D unresolved. CDR1 and CDR2 (germline): KGHDR, SFDVKD. V shed 7 bases and J shed 2 bases, with 10 bases lying between them. The CDR3 is 13 residues long. In DNA form, the CDR3 reads TGTGCCACCAGCGACATCTTAAACTATGGCTACACCTTC. This translates into CATSDILNYGYTF.

In its sample, this clonotype was seen many times. The J gene is TRBJ2-5, the V gene TRBV21-1; the table's D call, TRBD1, was not checked against the DNA. TRBV21-1 constitutes a pseudogene. The CDR3 contains 17 residues. The CDR3 is CASIHRTGRGQRETQYF. CDR3 bases: TGTGCCAGCATCCACCGGACAGGGAGGGGCCAGCGGGAGACCCAGTACTTC.

This rearrangement joins TRBV7-2 to TRBJ2-5; no clear D. V shed 4 bases and J shed 2 bases, with 11 bases lying between them. The germline CDR1 and CDR2 sequences are SGHTA and FQGNSA. The CDR3 is made up of 14 amino acids. The CDR3 reads CASSSAGLQETQYF. CDR3 DNA sequence: TGTGCCAGCAGCTCCGCTGGGCTACAAGAGACCCAGTACTTC.

V and J are TRBV6-2 or TRBV6-3 and TRBJ2-4; TRBD2 might be the D (5 bases). The CDR3 is 13 residues long. CDR1 and CDR2 (germline): MNHEY, SVGEGT. V dropped 2 bases and J dropped 7 bases, with 9 bases sitting between them. CDR3 protein: CASSYGQRNIQYF. The CDR3 DNA follows: TGTGCCAGCAGTTACGGGCAGCGGAACATTCAGTACTTC.

The CDR3, as DNA: TGTGCCAGCAGTCCGAAAAGGGGGACAGCAACTAATGAAAAACTGTTTTTT. It encodes CASSPKRGTATNEKLFF. The chain joins TRBV27 to TRBJ1-4, with TRBD1 matching 7 bases. Looked up from germline, CDR1 is MNHEY and CDR2 is SMNVEV (reference sequence). This CDR3 has 17 amino acids. Trimming cost V 5 bases and J 0 bases; bases outside gene matches: 9.

The chain carries TRBV12-3 or TRBV12-4 and TRBJ2-5; D is tentatively TRBD1 or TRBD2 (5 bases each). Trimming pared 3 bases from V and 1 base from J, leaving 12 bases between. The CDR3 is 15 residues long. CDR3 in amino acids: CASSLNLGPQETQYF. Written as DNA, the CDR3 is TGTGCCAGCAGTTTGAACCTGGGACCCCAAGAGACCCAGTACTTC.

J is TRBJ2-1 and V is TRBV28; D is uncertain. The germline V gene encodes CDR1 MDHEN and CDR2 SYDVKM. Between the trimmed V and J ends, which lost 6 bases and 0 bases, there was a span of 9 bases. The CDR3 runs to 14 residues. The CDR3 is CASRAASSYNEQFF. CDR3 in DNA: TGTGCCAGCAGGGCAGCGAGCTCCTACAATGAGCAGTTCTTC. Filled out from reference TRBV28 and TRBJ2-1, the complete variable domain reads DVKVTQSSRYLVKRTGEKVFLECVQDMDHENMFWYRQDPGLGLRLIYFSYDVKMKEKGDIPEGYSVSREKKERFSLILESASTNQTSMYLCASRAASSYNEQFFGPGTRLTVL.

Concerning this clonotype itself: Since no conserved phenylalanine or tryptophan closes the CDR3, a read error is the likely cause. The chain is built from TRBV6-1 and TRBJ2-1; 10 bases are a match to TRBD2. Per the germline V gene, CDR1 is MNHNS and CDR2 is SASEGT. J gave up 4 bases and V 7 bases, and 1 base lay outside the gene matches. The CDR3 contains 13 residues. As DNA, the CDR3 is TGTGCCAGCATACTAGCGGGGTACAATGAGCAGTTCTCC. Translation: CASILAGYNEQFS.

V and J are TRBV6-6 and TRBJ1-6; 11 bases fit TRBD1. With 6 bases clipped from V and 9 bases from J, the junction kept 4 bases outside the gene matches. This CDR3 has 14 amino acids. Germline CDR1 MNHNY, CDR2 SVGAGI (reference sequence). The CDR3 spells CASRGTGGSSPLHF. DNA for the CDR3: TGTGCCAGCAGAGGGACAGGGGGAAGTTCACCCCTCCACTTT.

The chain uses TRBV28 and TRBJ2-7; D assignment may be TRBD1 or TRBD2 (6 bases each). V was clipped by 1 base and J by 1 base, with 11 bases between them. Per germline, CDR1 MDHEN and CDR2 SYDVKM. This CDR3 spans 15 amino acids. CDR3 coding DNA: TGTGCCAGCAGTTTATTAGGGGGGCTATCCTACGAGCAGTACTTC. As protein: CASSLLGGLSYEQYF.

The CDR3, as DNA: TGTGCCAGCAGCTTAACTTCGATAGCGGGAGGAACGGGGAATGAGCAGTTCTTC. It specifies CASSLTSIAGGTGNEQFF. The chain uses TRBV7-3 and TRBJ2-1, with 10 bases that match TRBD2. Trimming cost V 0 bases and J 7 bases; bases outside gene matches: 12. CDR1 and CDR2 from the germline V gene are SGHTA and FQGTGA. This CDR3 is 18 amino acids long.

The rearrangement uses TRBV28 and TRBJ2-7; D may match TRBD1 or TRBD2 (5 bases each). V was cut by 6 bases and J by 1 base, with 19 bases left in between. This CDR3 spans 16 amino acids. From germline, CDR1 is MDHEN and CDR2 SYDVKM. The CDR3 protein is CASSGEGPPMSYEQYF. CDR3 coding DNA: TGTGCCAGCAGCGGAGAGGGACCGCCGATGTCCTACGAGCAGTACTTC.

The table lists this clonotype with a few counts. This chain links TRBV6-2 or TRBV6-3 with TRBJ2-1; 7 positions agree with TRBD2. The V gene end was trimmed by 2 bases and the J gene end by 9 bases; junction bases not matched to a gene: 13. The CDR3 length is 16 residues. Germline-derived CDR1 and CDR2 are MNHEY and SVGEGT. The CDR3 here is CASSYPRETETGEQFF. CDR3 bases: TGTGCCAGCAGTTACCCGCGGGAGACTGAAACTGGTGAGCAGTTCTTC.

This clonotype came up a few times. The genes are TRBV20-1 and TRBJ2-3; no definite D call. The germline V gene encodes CDR1 DFQATT and CDR2 SNEGSKA (reference sequence). V gave up 7 bases and J gave up 0 bases, with 8 bases separating them. This CDR3 is 12 amino acids long. CDR3 sequence reads: CSGGGSTDTQYF. The CDR3 DNA is TGCAGTGGTGGTGGGAGCACAGATACGCAGTATTTT.

The rearrangement links TRBV4-3 to TRBJ2-5; TRBD2 matches 14 bases. V was pared by 1 base and J by 6 bases, with 10 bases of the junction left unmatched. This CDR3 spans 18 amino acids. Looked up from germline, CDR1 is LGHNA and CDR2 is YSLEER. This CDR3 reads CASSQAPRGTSGRKTQYF. The CDR3 coding sequence is TGCGCCAGCAGCCAAGCTCCCCGCGGGACTAGCGGGAGAAAGACCCAGTACTTC.

V gene TRBV4-1 combines with J gene TRBJ2-2, with 7 bases that match TRBD2. The CDR3 extends over 17 amino acids. V trimming: 4 bases; J trimming: 1 base; junction bases outside the gene matches: 9. Looked up from germline, CDR1 is MGHRA and CDR2 is YSYEKL. CDR3 residues: CASSRVLSSGNTGELFF. CDR3 nucleotides: TGCGCCAGCAGCCGGGTCCTGTCTAGCGGGAACACCGGGGAGCTGTTTTTT.

There are a few counts of this clonotype. The chain has TRBV12-3 or TRBV12-4 and TRBJ1-5; D is ambiguous. V was clipped by 4 bases and J by 0 bases, with 10 bases between them. The CDR3 runs to 15 residues. The CDR3 reads CASSYDGYSNQPQHF. In DNA, the CDR3 is TGTGCCAGCAGTTACGACGGTTATAGCAATCAGCCCCAGCATTTT.

In this sample, this clonotype turned up a few times. V is TRBV30 and J is TRBJ1-5; no reliable D call. The CDR3 consists of 16 residues. CDR1 and CDR2 (germline): GTSNPN, SVGIG (reference sequence). V lost 0 bases and J lost 2, with 14 bases in between. CDR3 amino acids: CAWSVRPGIRNQPQHF. The DNA of the CDR3 is TGTGCCTGGAGTGTACGTCCGGGTATTCGCAATCAGCCCCAGCATTTT.